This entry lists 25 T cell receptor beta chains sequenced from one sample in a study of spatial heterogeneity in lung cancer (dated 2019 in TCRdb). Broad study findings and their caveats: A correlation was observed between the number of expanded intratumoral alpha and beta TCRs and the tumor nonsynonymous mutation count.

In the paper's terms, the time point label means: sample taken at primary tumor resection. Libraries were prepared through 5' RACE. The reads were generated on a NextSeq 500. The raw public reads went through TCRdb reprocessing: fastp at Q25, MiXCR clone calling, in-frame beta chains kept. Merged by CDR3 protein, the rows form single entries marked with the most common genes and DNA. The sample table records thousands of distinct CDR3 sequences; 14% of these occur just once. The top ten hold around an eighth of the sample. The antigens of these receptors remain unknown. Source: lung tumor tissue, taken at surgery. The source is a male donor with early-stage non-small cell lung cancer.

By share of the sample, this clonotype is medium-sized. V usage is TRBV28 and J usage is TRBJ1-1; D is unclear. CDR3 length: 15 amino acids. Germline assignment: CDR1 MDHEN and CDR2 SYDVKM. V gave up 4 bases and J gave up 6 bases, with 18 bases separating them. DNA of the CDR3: TGTGCCAGCAGTTCGGGTGGAGGCCTGATCGCTGAAGCTTTCTTT. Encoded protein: CASSSGGGLIAEAFF.

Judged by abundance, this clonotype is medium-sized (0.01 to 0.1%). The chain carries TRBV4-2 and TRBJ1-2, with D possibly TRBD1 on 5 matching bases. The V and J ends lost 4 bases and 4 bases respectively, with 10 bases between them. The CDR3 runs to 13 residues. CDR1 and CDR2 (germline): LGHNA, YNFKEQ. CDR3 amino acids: CASSLADSYGYTF. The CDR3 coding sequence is TGTGCCAGCAGCCTAGCAGACAGCTATGGCTACACCTTC.

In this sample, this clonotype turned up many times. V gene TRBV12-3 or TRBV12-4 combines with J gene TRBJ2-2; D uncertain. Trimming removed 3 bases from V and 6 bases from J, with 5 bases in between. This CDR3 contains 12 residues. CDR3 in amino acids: CASSFSAGELFF. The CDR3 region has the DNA TGTGCCAGCAGTTTTAGTGCCGGGGAGCTGTTTTTT.

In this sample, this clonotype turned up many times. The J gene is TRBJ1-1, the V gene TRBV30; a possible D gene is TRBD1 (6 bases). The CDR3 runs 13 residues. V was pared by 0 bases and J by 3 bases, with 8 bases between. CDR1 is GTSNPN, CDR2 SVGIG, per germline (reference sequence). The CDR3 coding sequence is TGTGCCTGGAGTGTACAGGGAGACACTGAAGCTTTCTTT. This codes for CAWSVQGDTEAFF.

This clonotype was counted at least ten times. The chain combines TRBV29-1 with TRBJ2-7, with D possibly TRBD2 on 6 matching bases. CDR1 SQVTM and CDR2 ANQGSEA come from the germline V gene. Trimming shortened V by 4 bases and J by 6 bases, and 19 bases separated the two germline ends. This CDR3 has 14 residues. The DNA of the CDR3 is TGCAGCGTTGGCCCGGACTACGGGGTGAGCGAGCAGTACTTC. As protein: CSVGPDYGVSEQYF.

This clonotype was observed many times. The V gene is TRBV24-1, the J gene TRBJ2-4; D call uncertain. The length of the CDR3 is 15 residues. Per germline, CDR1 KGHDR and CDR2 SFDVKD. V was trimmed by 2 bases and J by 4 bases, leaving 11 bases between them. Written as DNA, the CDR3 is TGTGCCACCAGTGATTCTTTGGACGGTAAAAACATTCAGTACTTC. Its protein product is CATSDSLDGKNIQYF.

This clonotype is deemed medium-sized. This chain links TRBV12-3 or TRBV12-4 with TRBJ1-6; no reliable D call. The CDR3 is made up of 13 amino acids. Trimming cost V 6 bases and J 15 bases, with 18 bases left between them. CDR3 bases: TGTGCCAGCAGCGGAGGGTACGGTTCGGGCCTCCACTTT. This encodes CASSGGYGSGLHF.

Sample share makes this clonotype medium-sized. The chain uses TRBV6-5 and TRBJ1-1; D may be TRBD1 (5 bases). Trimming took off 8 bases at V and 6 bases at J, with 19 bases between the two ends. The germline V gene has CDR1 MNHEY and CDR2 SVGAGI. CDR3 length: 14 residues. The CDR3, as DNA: TGTGCCAGCTGGCGGGGCCTCGATGGGGCTGAAGCTTTCTTT. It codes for CASWRGLDGAEAFF.

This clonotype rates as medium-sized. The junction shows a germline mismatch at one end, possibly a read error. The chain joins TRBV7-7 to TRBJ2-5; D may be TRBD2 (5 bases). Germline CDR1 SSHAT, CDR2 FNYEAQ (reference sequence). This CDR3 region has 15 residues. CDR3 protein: CASSGPRGSQETQYF. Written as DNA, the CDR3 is TGTGCTAGCAGCGGCCCCCGAGGCAGTCAAGAGACCCAGTACTTC.

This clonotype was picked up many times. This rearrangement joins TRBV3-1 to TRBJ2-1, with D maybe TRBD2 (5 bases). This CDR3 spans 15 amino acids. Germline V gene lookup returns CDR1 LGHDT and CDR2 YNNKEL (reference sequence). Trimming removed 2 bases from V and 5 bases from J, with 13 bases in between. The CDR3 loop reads CASSQLSGINNEQFF. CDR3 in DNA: TGTGCCAGCAGCCAACTTTCGGGGATTAACAATGAGCAGTTCTTC.

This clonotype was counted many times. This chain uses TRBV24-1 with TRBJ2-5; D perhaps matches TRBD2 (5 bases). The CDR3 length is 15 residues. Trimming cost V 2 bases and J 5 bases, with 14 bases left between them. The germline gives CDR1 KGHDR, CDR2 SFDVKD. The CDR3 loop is CATSDSEVGRETQYF. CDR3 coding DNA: TGTGCCACCAGTGATTCGGAGGTTGGTCGGGAGACCCAGTACTTC.

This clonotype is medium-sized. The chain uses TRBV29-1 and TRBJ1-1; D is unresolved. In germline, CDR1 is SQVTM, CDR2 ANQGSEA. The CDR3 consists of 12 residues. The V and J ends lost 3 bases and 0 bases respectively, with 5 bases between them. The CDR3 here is CSVEGLNTEAFF. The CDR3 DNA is TGCAGCGTTGAGGGGTTGAACACTGAAGCTTTCTTT.

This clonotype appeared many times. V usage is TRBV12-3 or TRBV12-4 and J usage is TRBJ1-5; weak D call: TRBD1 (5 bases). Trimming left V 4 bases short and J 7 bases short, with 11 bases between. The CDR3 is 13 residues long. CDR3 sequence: CASSSSWTQPQHF. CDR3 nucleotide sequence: TGTGCCAGCAGTTCCTCTTGGACACAGCCCCAGCATTTT.

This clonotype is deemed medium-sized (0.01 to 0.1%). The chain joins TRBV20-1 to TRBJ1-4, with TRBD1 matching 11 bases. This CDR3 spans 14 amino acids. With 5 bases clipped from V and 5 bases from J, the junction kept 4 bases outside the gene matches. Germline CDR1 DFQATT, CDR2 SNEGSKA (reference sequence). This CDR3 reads CSAGRDRGNEKLFF. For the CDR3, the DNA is TGCAGTGCTGGACGGGACAGGGGGAATGAAAAACTGTTTTTT.

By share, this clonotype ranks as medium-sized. For the CDR3, the DNA is TGTGCCAGCAGTTCCTTGGACAGGGGCGATATAGCCAAAAACATTCAGTACTTC. The encoded protein is CASSSLDRGDIAKNIQYF. The chain recombines TRBV27 with TRBJ2-4, with 9 bases fitting TRBD1. This CDR3 comprises 18 residues. Germline V gene data show CDR1 as MNHEY and CDR2 as SMNVEV (reference sequence). V gave up 4 bases and J gave up 0 bases; unmatched junction bases: 10.

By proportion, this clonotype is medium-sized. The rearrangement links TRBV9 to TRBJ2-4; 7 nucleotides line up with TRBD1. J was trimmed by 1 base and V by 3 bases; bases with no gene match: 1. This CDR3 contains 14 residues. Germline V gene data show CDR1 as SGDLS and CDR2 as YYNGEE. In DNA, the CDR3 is TGTGCCAGCAGCGCGACAGGGGCCAAAAACATTCAGTACTTC. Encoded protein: CASSATGAKNIQYF.

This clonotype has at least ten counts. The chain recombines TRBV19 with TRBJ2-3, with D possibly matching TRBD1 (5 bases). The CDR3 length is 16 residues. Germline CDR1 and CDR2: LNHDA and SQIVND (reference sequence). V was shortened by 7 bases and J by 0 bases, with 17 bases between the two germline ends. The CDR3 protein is CASNPGRGGSTDTQYF. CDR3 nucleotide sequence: TGTGCCAGTAACCCTGGAAGGGGCGGCAGCACAGATACGCAGTATTTT.

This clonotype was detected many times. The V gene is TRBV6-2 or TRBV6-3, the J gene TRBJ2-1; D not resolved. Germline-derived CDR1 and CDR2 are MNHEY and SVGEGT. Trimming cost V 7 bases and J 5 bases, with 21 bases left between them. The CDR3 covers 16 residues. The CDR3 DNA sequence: TGTGCCAGCAATCATAACTATCCCGCTCTTCACAATGAGCAGTTCTTC. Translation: CASNHNYPALHNEQFF.

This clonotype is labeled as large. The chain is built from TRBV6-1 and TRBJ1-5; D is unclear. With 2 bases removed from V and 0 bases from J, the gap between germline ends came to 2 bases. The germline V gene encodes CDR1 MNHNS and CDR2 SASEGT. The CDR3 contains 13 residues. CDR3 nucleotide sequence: TGTGCCAGCAGTGAACATAGCAATCAGCCCCAGCATTTT. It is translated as CASSEHSNQPQHF.

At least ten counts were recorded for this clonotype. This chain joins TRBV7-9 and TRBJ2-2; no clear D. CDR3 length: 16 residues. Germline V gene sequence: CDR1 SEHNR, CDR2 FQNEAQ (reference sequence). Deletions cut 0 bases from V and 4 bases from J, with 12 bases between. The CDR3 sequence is CASSLAVRAVTGELFF. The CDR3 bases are TGTGCCAGCAGCTTAGCGGTACGGGCCGTCACCGGGGAGCTGTTTTTT. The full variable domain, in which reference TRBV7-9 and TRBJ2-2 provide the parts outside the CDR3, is DTGVSQNPRHKITKRGQNVTFRCDPISEHNRLYWYRQTLGQGPEFLTYFQNEAQLEKSRLLSDRFSAERPKGSFSTLEIQRTEQGDSAMYLCASSLAVRAVTGELFFGEGSRLTVL.

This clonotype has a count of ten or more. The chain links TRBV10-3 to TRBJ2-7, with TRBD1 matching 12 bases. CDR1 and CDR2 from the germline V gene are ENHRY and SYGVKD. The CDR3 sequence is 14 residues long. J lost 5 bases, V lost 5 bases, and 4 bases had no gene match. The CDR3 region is CAISSRDRGHEQYF. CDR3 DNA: TGTGCCATCAGTTCCCGGGACAGGGGGCACGAGCAGTACTTC.

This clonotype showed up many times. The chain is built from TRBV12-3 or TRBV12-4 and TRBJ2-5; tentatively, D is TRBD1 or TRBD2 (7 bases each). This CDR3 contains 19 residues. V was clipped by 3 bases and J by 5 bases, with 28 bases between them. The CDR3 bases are TGTGCCAGCAGTTTGGGGGAGGGAGGGGGCCTCCAGAGATGGGAGACCCAGTACTTC. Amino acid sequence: CASSLGEGGGLQRWETQYF.

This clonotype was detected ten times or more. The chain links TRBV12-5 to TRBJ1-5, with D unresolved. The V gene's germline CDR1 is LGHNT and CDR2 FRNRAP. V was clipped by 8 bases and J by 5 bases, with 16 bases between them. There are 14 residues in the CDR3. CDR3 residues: CASRSDGIDQPQHF. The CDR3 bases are TGTGCTAGTCGGTCGGACGGGATTGATCAGCCCCAGCATTTT. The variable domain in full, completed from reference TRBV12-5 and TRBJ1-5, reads DARVTQTPRHKVTEMGQEVTMRCQPILGHNTVFWYRQTMMQGLELLAYFRNRAPLDDSGMPKDRFSAEMPDATLATLKIQPSEPRDSAVYFCASRSDGIDQPQHFGDGTRLSIL.

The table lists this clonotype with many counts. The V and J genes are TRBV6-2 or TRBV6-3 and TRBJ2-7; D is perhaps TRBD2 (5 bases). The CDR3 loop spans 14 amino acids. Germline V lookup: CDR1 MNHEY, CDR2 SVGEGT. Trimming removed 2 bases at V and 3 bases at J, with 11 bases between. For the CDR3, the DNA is TGTGCCAGCAGTTACCTCGGAGGAATCTACGAGCAGTACTTC. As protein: CASSYLGGIYEQYF.

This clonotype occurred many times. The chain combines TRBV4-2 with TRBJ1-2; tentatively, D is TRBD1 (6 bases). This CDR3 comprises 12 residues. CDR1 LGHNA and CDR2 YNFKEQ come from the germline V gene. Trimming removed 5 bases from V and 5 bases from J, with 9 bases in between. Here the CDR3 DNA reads TGTGCCAGCAGCTCACAGGGTTATGGCTACACCTTC. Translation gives CASSSQGYGYTF.